This TCR beta chain was recovered during a study of regulatory T cells in long-lasting Graves disease. This clonotype has just a few counts. Its antigen is unknown. Time point meaning: persistent/refractory GD, antithyroid drugs over 5 years with positive TRAb. With RNA extracted from PBMCs as input, the TCR library was made. Germline V gene data show CDR1 as MNHNS and CDR2 as SASEGT. The CDR3 is 15 amino acids. Trimming cost V 8 bases and J 0 bases, with 14 bases left between them. Libraries of TCR beta came from iRepertoire HTBI primers plus Arm-PCR of CDR3 regions. TCRdb re-called the multiplex PCR reads through MiXCR, storing one row per CDR3 protein. The sample comprises 700,000 or so distinct CDR3 sequences, roughly 30% of which are singletons, and under 50% rests with the top ten. Regarding the study as a whole: Study of thyroid tissue was not done, with only peripheral blood studied.

This material consisted of peripheral blood mononuclear cells (PBMCs), taken when the disease was refractory, from a patient treated with antithyroid drugs. The TCR was taken from a female donor with Graves disease. The rearrangement links TRBV6-1 to TRBJ2-4; a possible D gene is TRBD2 (6 bases). The CDR3 loop is CASGGSGVAKNIQYF. In DNA, the CDR3 is TGTGCCAGCGGCGGGTCGGGGGTAGCCAAAAACATTCAGTACTTC.